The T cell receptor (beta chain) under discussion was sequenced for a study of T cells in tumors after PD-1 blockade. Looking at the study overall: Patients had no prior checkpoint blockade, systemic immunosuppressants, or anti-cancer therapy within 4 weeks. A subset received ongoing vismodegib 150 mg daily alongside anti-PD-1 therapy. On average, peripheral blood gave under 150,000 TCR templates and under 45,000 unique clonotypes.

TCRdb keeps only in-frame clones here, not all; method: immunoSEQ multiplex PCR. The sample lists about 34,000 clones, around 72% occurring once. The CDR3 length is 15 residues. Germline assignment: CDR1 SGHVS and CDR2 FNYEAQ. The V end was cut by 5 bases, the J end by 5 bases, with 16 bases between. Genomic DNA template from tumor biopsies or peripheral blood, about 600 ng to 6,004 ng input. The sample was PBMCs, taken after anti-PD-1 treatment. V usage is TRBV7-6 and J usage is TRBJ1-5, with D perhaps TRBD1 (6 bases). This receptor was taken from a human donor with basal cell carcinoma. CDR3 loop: CASSPSGQKHQPQHF. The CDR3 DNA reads TGTGCCAGCAGCCCCTCCGGACAGAAACATCAGCCCCAGCATTTT.